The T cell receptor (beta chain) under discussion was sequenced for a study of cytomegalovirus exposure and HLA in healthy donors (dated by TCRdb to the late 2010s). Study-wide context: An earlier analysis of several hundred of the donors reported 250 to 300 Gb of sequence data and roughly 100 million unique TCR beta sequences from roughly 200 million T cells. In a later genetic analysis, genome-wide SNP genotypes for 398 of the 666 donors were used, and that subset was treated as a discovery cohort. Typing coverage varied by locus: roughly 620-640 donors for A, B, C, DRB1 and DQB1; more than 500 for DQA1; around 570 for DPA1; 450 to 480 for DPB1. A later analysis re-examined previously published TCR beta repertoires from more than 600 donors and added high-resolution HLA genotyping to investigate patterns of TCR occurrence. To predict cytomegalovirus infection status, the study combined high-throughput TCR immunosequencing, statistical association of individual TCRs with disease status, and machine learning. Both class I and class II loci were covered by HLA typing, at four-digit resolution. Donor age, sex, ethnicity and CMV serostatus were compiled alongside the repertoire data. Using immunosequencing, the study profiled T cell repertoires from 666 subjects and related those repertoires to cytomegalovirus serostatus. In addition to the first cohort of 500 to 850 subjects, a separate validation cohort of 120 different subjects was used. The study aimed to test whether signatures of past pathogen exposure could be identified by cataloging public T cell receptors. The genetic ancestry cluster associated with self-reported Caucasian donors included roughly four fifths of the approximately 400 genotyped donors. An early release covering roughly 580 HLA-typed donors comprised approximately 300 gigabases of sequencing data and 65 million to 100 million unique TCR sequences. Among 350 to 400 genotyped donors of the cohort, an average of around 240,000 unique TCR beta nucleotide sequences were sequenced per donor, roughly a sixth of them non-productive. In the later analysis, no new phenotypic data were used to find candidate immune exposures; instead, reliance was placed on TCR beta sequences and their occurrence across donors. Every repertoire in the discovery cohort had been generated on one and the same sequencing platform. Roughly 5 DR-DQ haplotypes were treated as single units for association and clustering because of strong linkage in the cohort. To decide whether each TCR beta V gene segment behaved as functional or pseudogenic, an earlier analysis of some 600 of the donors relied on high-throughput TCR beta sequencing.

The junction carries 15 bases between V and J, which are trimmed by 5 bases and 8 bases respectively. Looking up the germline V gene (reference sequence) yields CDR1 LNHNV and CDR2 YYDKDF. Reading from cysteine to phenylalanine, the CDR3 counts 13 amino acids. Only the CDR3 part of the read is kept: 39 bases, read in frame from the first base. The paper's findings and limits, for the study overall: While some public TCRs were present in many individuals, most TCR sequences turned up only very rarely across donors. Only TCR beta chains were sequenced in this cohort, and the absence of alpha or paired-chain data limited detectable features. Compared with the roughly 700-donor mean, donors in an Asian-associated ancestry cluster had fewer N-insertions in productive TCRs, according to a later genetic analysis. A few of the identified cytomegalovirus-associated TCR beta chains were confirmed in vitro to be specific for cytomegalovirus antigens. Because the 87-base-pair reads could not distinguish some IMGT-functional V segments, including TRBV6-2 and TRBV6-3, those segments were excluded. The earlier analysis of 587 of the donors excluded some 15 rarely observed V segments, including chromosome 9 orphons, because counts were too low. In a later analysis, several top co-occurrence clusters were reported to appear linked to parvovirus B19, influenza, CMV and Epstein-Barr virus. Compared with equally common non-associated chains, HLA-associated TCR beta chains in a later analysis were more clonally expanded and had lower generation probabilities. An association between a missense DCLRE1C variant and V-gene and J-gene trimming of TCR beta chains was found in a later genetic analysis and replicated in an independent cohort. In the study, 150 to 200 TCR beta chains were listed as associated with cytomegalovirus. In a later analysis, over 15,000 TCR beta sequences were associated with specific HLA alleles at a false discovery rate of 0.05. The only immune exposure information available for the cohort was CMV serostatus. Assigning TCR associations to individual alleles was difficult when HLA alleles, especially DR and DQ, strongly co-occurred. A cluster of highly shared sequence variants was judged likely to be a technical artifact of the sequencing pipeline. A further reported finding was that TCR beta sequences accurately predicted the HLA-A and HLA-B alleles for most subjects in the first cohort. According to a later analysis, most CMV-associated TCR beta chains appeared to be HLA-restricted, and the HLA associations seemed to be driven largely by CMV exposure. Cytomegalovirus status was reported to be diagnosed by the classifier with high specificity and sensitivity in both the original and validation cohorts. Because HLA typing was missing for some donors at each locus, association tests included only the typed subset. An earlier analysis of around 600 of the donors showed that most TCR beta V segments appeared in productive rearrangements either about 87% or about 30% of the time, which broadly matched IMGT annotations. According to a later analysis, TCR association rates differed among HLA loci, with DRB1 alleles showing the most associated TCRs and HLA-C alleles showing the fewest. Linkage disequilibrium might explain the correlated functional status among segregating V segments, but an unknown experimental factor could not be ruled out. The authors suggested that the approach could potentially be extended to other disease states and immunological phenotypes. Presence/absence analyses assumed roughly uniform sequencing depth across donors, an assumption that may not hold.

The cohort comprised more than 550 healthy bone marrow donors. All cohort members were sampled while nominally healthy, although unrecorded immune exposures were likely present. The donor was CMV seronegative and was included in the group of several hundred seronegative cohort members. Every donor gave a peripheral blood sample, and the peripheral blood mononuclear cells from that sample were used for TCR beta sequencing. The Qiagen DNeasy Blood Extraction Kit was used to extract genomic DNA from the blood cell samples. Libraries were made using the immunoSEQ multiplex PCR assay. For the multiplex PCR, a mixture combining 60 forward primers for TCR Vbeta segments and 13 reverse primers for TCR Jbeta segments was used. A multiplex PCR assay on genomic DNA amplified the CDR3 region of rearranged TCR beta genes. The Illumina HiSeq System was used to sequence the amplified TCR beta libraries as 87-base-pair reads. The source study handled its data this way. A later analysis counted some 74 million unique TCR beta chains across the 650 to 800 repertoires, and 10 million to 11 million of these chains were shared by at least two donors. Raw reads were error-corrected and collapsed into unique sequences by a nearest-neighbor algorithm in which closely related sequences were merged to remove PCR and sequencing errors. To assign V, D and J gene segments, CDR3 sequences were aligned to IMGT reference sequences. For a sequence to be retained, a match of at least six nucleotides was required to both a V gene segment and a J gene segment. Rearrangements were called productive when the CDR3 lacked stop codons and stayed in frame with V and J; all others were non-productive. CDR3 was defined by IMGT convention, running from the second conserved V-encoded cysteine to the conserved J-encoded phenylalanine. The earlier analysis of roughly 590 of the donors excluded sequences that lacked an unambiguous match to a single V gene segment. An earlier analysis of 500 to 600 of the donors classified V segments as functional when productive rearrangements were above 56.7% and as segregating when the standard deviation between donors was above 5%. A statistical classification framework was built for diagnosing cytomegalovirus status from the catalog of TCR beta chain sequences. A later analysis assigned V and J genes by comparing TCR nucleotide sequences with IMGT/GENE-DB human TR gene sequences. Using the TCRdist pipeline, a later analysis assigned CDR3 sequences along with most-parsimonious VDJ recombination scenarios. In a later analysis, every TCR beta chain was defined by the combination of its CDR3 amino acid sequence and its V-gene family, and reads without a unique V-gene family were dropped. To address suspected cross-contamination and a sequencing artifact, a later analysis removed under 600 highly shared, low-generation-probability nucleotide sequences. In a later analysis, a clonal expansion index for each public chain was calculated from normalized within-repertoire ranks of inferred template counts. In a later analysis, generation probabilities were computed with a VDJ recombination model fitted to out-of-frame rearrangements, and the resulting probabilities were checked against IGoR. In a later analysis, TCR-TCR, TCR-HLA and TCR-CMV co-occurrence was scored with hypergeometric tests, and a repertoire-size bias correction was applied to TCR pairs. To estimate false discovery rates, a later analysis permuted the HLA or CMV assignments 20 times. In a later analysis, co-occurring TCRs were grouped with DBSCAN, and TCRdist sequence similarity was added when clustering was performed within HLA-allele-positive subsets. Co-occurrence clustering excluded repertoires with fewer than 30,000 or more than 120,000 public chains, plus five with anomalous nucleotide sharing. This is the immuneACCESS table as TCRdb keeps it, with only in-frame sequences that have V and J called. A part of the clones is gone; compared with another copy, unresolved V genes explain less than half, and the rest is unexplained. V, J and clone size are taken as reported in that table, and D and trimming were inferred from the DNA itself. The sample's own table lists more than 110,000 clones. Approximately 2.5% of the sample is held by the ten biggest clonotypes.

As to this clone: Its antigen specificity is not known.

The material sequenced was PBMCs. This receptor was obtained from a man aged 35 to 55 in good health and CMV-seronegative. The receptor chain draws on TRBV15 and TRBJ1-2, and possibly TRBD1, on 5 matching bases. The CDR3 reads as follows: CATSQQGAWGYTF. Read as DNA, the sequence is TGTGCCACCAGCCAGCAGGGTGCCTGGGGCTACACCTTC.